The following is a TCR beta chain sequence with its context. Its cognate antigen has yet to be identified. No base quality information exists; no much larger clone differs at one position. The meaning of the sample's time point label: about 28 days (+/-7) after the second vaccine dose. AZD1222 recipients with second doses at about 4 weeks or about 12 weeks were pooled, because spike-specific TCR depth and breadth did not differ between schedules. Vaccinee samples were obtained from the UK trials COV001 and COV002, which included a single-blind randomized controlled phase 2/3 trial of AZD1222 (ChAdOx1 nCoV-19) in healthy adults. Trial participant PBMC samples were collected at day 0 and day 28 after the second dose for TCRbeta chain sequencing. This record comes from a study of T cell responses to AZD1222 COVID-19 vaccine (dated by TCRdb to about 2021). Context from the whole study: A total of just over 230 trial participants underwent TCR sequencing, of whom 207 had received two doses of AZD1222 and some 25 had received two doses of the MenACWY control vaccine. Enrollment into the trials was organized by age into subgroups of 18-55, 56-69 and 70-plus years, and those subgroups contained approximately 150, 30 and 60 TCR-sequenced participants, respectively. Summary of the overall study and its limitations: A significant rise in spike-specific TCR breadth and depth was observed after two AZD1222 doses relative to day 0 and relative to MenACWY recipients. Nearly half of unique spike-specific TCRs reportedly recognized epitopes outside regions mutated in the B.1.351 and B.1.1.7 variants. In the small 56-69-year group, the increase in depth fell short of significance, most likely because of low power. Because no samples from the day 14 peak response were available, repertoires could be characterized only after the peak T cell response. Conclusions about previously exposed vaccinees are limited because only five to seven AZD1222 recipients were SARS-CoV-2 seropositive at baseline. CD4 TCRs associated with the vaccine covered the entire spike protein, and the dominant responses were in regions 160-218 and 743-854. Most participants were white British and females outnumbered males, and the authors suggested that clonal diversity may have been underestimated.

The V and J ends are trimmed by 1 base and 9 bases, leaving 10 bases between them. Its CDR3 holds 13 amino acids, cysteine through phenylalanine. Only CDR3 DNA is held: 39 bases, read in frame from base 1. Reading the germline V gene (reference sequence) gives CDR1 GTSNPN and CDR2 SVGIG. The CDR3 regions of human TCRbeta chains were analyzed by immunosequencing. The source study handled its data this way. Repertoire TCRs were checked for matches against a reference library of SARS-CoV-2-specific TCRs that had been generated using the MIRA antigen-specificity platform. Breadth meant the fraction of unique TCRs that were SARS-CoV-2-associated, whereas depth meant the fraction of total T cells that were SARS-CoV-2-associated. Using the MIRA data, each spike-specific TCR was mapped to the spike region that the TCR reacts to and placed in a CD4 or CD8 class. Log10-transformed breadth and depth values were compared by one-way ANOVA with Sidak's multiple comparisons tests. TCRdb stores this immuneACCESS table with in-frame sequences only. Part of the clones is absent; in the studies checked, under half of the shortfall reflects unresolved V genes, and no reason is known for the rest. V and J calls and clone size are as listed in that table; D and trimming were resolved from the DNA. For this sample there are approximately 84,000 clones; around 89% appear just once. About 2.7% of the sample belongs to the ten largest clones.

Recombination joined TRBV30 with TRBJ1-6; the D gene is perhaps TRBD1, on 5 matching bases. This sequence originates from an adult who received the AZD1222 COVID-19 vaccine. The material was peripheral blood, obtained 28 days after the second AZD1222 dose. The CDR3 here reads CAWSGQGVSPLHF. The sequence in DNA is TGTGCCTGGAGTGGGCAGGGTGTTTCACCCCTCCACTTT.